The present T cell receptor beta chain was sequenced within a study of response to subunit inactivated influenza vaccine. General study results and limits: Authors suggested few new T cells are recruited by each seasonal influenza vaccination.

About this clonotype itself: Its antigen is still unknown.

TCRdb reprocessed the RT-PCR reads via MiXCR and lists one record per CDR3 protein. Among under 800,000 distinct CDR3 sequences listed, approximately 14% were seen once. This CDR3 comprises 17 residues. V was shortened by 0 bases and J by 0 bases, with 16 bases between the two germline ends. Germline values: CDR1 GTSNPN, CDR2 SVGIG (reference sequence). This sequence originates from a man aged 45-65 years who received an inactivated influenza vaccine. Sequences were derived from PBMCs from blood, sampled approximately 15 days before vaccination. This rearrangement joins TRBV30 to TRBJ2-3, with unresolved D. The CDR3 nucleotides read TGTGCCTGGAGTGTTCGACGGACCTTCAGAAGCACAGATACGCAGTATTTT. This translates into CAWSVRRTFRSTDTQYF. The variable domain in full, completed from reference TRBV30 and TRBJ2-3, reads SQTIHQWPATLVQPVGSPLSLECTVEGTSNPNLYWYRQAAGRGLQLLFYSVGIGQISSEVPQNLSASRPQDRQFILSSKKLLLSDSGFYLCAWSVRRTFRSTDTQYFGPGTRLTVL.